This passage covers 27 T cell receptor beta chains from one sample sequenced in a study of regulatory T cells in long-lasting Graves disease. Specified time point: persistent/refractory GD, antithyroid drugs over 5 years with positive TRAb. From RNA extracted from PBMCs, the TCR library was made. CDR3 regions were amplified by Arm-PCR using iRepertoire HTBI primers to build TCR beta libraries. TCRdb reprocessed the multiplex PCR reads via MiXCR and lists one record per CDR3 protein. The table has 300,000 to 400,000 distinct CDR3 sequences, around 20% seen once. The source was peripheral blood mononuclear cells (PBMCs), collected when the disease was refractory, from a patient treated with antithyroid drugs. The receptors were sampled from a female donor with Graves disease.

This clonotype was seen repeatedly, ten times or more. The V call is TRBV24-1, the J call TRBJ2-5; tentatively, D is TRBD2 (6 bases). V lost 9 bases, J lost 5 bases, and 18 bases lay in between. CDR1 and CDR2 (germline): KGHDR, SFDVKD. The CDR3 covers 14 residues. Here the CDR3 reads CATGGTRGGETQYF. For the CDR3, the DNA is TGTGCCACCGGTGGTACGCGGGGCGGGGAGACCCAGTACTTC.

The chain couples TRBV7-9 to TRBJ1-2, with a possible D match to TRBD1 (5 bases). The CDR3 is 15 residues long. Germline assignment: CDR1 SEHNR and CDR2 FQNEAQ (reference sequence). Trimming removed 2 bases from V and 7 bases from J, with 17 bases in between. CDR3 sequence (DNA): TGTGCCAGCAGCTTATGGGGGGACCGCTCCGTTGGCTACACCTTC. Its translation: CASSLWGDRSVGYTF.

This clonotype was counted at least ten times. This chain connects TRBV27 to TRBJ2-7, with TRBD1 identical over 11 bases. Germline-derived CDR1 and CDR2 are MNHEY and SMNVEV (reference sequence). With 2 bases clipped from V and 3 bases from J, the junction kept 6 bases outside the gene matches. The CDR3 has 16 amino acids. The CDR3 nucleotides read TGTGCCAGCAGTTTAAACTGGGGGACAGGGGGCTACGAGCAGTACTTC. Its protein product is CASSLNWGTGGYEQYF.

This clonotype came up many times. The chain is built from TRBV19 and TRBJ1-2; D may be TRBD1 (5 bases). This CDR3 comprises 17 residues. Germline lookup yields CDR1 LNHDA and CDR2 SQIVND (reference sequence). The V gene lost 1 base and the J gene lost 2 bases, with 17 bases spanning the gap. In DNA form, the CDR3 reads TGTGCCAGTAGTATAGTTGTCGGGGGTACCTGGAACTATGGCTACACCTTC. This sequence encodes CASSIVVGGTWNYGYTF.

The table lists this clonotype with many counts. The chain has TRBV28 and TRBJ1-1, with a tentative D call TRBD1 (6 bases). From germline, CDR1 is MDHEN and CDR2 SYDVKM. CDR3 size: 13 residues. V dropped 1 base and J dropped 5 bases, with 8 bases sitting between them. CDR3 bases: TGTGCCAGCAGTTTATATACAGGGACTGAAGCTTTCTTT. Protein sequence: CASSLYTGTEAFF.

Many counts were recorded for this clonotype. V usage is TRBV28 and J usage is TRBJ1-2; no definite D call. Trimming pared 6 bases from V and 4 bases from J, leaving 18 bases between. CDR3 length equals 15 residues. Germline V gives CDR1 MDHEN, CDR2 SYDVKM. Here the CDR3 reads CASSTSMGSVYGYTF. Written as DNA, the CDR3 is TGTGCCAGCAGCACCTCTATGGGCAGTGTCTATGGCTACACCTTC.

This clonotype was seen only a few times. V usage is TRBV2 and J usage is TRBJ2-7; D remains unclear. Trimming cost V 5 bases and J 3 bases, with 11 bases left between them. This CDR3 is 13 amino acids long. From germline, CDR1 is SNHLY and CDR2 FYNNEI. The CDR3 sequence is CASSRSSLYEQYF. For the CDR3, the DNA is TGTGCCAGCAGTCGGTCTTCACTCTACGAGCAGTACTTC.

In this sample, this clonotype turned up many times. The chain carries TRBV2 and TRBJ2-7; TRBD1 might be the D (5 bases). The V gene's germline CDR1 is SNHLY and CDR2 FYNNEI. CDR3 size: 14 residues. V was trimmed by 2 bases and J by 2 bases, leaving 10 bases between them. The CDR3 region is CASSETDSPYEQYF. The DNA of the CDR3 is TGTGCCAGCAGTGAAACCGACAGTCCCTACGAGCAGTACTTC.

This clonotype was picked up a small number of times. The gene calls are TRBV19 and TRBJ1-5, with TRBD1 matching over 8 bases. CDR3 length: 16 residues. CDR1 is LNHDA, CDR2 SQIVND, per germline (reference sequence). With V trimmed by 3 bases and J by 2 bases, 6 bases remained unmatched. CDR3 sequence reads: CASSIRTGSGNQPQHF. DNA for the CDR3: TGTGCCAGTAGTATTAGGACAGGGAGTGGCAATCAGCCCCAGCATTTT.

The table lists this clonotype with a few counts. The V call is TRBV10-3, the J call TRBJ2-7; D is perhaps TRBD1 (5 bases). The CDR3 loop spans 12 amino acids. Germline V CDR1 and CDR2: ENHRY, SYGVKD. Trimming removed 10 bases at V and 4 bases at J, with 14 bases between. CDR3 amino acids: CATDATGYEQYF. The CDR3 DNA reads as TGTGCCACCGACGCCACAGGTTACGAGCAGTACTTC.

This clonotype has a handful of counts. The V and J genes are TRBV28 and TRBJ2-1; TRBD2 agrees at 13 bases. In germline, CDR1 is MDHEN, CDR2 SYDVKM. The V gene end was trimmed by 5 bases and the J gene end by 7 bases; junction bases not matched to a gene: 8. The CDR3 covers 16 residues. CDR3 loop: CASSNTGLAGRNEQFF. CDR3 DNA sequence: TGTGCCAGCAGTAACACGGGACTAGCGGGAAGGAATGAGCAGTTCTTC.

In its sample, this clonotype was seen many times. The rearrangement links TRBV2 to TRBJ1-1; D is possibly TRBD1 (5 bases). This CDR3 is built from 14 residues. Per germline, CDR1 SNHLY and CDR2 FYNNEI. V lost 5 bases, J lost 0 bases, and 10 bases lay in between. CDR3 in DNA: TGTGCCAGCAGTCAAACACAGGTGAACACTGAAGCTTTCTTT. Translating gives CASSQTQVNTEAFF.

This clonotype was counted many times. The rearrangement joins TRBV27 to TRBJ1-1; D is uncertain. V gave up 6 bases and J gave up 1 base, with 9 bases separating them. The germline CDR1 and CDR2 sequences are MNHEY and SMNVEV (reference sequence). This CDR3 is 13 amino acids long. The CDR3 reads CASRTTENTEAFF. The CDR3 nucleotides read TGTGCCAGCAGGACCACAGAGAACACTGAAGCTTTCTTT.

V and J are TRBV5-5 and TRBJ1-4, with 7 bases aligning to TRBD1. Germline V CDR1 and CDR2: SGHKS, YYEKEE (reference sequence). Trimming cost V 6 bases and J 8 bases; bases outside gene matches: 13. The CDR3 is made up of 15 amino acids. Here the CDR3 reads CASNGQAGGREKLFF. The CDR3 DNA follows: TGTGCCAGCAATGGACAGGCCGGGGGTAGGGAAAAACTGTTTTTT.

The table lists this clonotype with many counts. This chain uses TRBV6-2 or TRBV6-3 with TRBJ2-5; TRBD2 matches 11 bases. With V trimmed by 8 bases and J by 3 bases, 5 bases remained unmatched. The CDR3 runs 14 residues. In germline, CDR1 is MNHEY, CDR2 SVGEGT. CDR3 sequence: CASQKGLAEETQYF. The CDR3 nucleotides are TGTGCCAGCCAGAAGGGACTAGCGGAAGAGACCCAGTACTTC.

The chain joins TRBV5-1 to TRBJ2-2, with 16 bases fitting TRBD2. The CDR3 loop spans 19 amino acids. Germline V gene sequence: CDR1 SGHRS, CDR2 YFSETQ. Trimming at V came to 2 bases and at J to 5 bases, leaving 9 bases not matched to a gene. The CDR3 sequence: CASSLPGLAGGPGTGELFF. The CDR3 DNA reads as TGCGCCAGCAGCTTACCGGGACTAGCGGGGGGGCCCGGGACCGGGGAGCTGTTTTTT.

V gene TRBV20-1 combines with J gene TRBJ2-7; D is undetermined. V was cut by 5 bases and J by 0 bases, with 14 bases left in between. Germline values: CDR1 DFQATT, CDR2 SNEGSKA (reference sequence). CDR3 length equals 14 residues. As DNA, the CDR3 is TGCAGTGCTCCAATAGCCCGACTCTCCTACGAGCAGTACTTC. It yields the protein CSAPIARLSYEQYF.

Ten or more counts support this clonotype. The chain recombines TRBV28 with TRBJ2-6; unclear D gene. The V gene's germline CDR1 is MDHEN and CDR2 SYDVKM. This CDR3 is built from 14 residues. Trimming removed 3 bases at V and 0 bases at J, with 3 bases between. CDR3 protein: CASSFPSGANVLTF. The CDR3 region has the DNA TGTGCCAGCAGTTTCCCCTCTGGGGCCAACGTCCTGACTTTC.

This clonotype was seen more than once but under ten times. The chain has TRBV6-1 and TRBJ1-5, with unresolved D. The CDR3 loop spans 15 amino acids. V was pared by 6 bases and J by 4 bases, with 16 bases between. Germline V gene sequence: CDR1 MNHNS, CDR2 SASEGT. Here the CDR3 DNA reads TGTGCCAGCAGACGCCAAACCGAAGGAAATCAGCCCCAGCATTTT. This encodes CASRRQTEGNQPQHF.

V usage is TRBV5-1 and J usage is TRBJ1-4; D is unclear. The ends were cut back, 0 bases at V and 3 bases at J, with 21 bases in the middle. CDR3 size: 19 residues. Per germline, CDR1 SGHRS and CDR2 YFSETQ. CDR3 in amino acids: CASSLVGPLWPMANEKLFF. The CDR3 bases are TGCGCCAGCAGCTTGGTAGGCCCTCTTTGGCCGATGGCTAATGAAAAACTGTTTTTT.

This clonotype was seen at least ten times. The gene calls are TRBV12-3 or TRBV12-4 and TRBJ2-7, with D possibly being TRBD1 or TRBD2 (6 bases each). The CDR3 has 17 amino acids. The ends were cut back, 3 bases at V and 3 bases at J, with 21 bases in the middle. CDR3 loop: CASSFGTQGTSRYEQYF. The CDR3 nucleotides read TGTGCCAGCAGTTTTGGGACCCAGGGGACTTCTCGCTACGAGCAGTACTTC.

A remark on this clonotype: A much larger clone sits a single nucleotide away, making a read error possible. The rearrangement uses TRBV6-1 and TRBJ1-4; D is ambiguous. The germline gives CDR1 MNHNS, CDR2 SASEGT. V was shortened by 4 bases and J by 8 bases, with 14 bases between the two germline ends. The CDR3 is 14 amino acids. In DNA form, the CDR3 reads TGTGCCAGCAGTGGAAACCGTCGAGGGGAAAAACTGTTTTTT. Its protein product is CASSGNRRGEKLFF.

This clonotype has a handful of counts. The genes are TRBV11-3 and TRBJ2-6, with 7 nucleotides matching TRBD1. The junction had 8 bases not matched to a gene; V was cut back by 5 bases and J by 1 base. CDR1 and CDR2 from the germline V gene are SGHNT and YENEEA. The CDR3 extends over 17 amino acids. For the CDR3, the DNA is TGTGCCAGCAGCATGACAGGGCCCAGGTCTGGGGCCAACGTCCTGACTTTC. Amino acids: CASSMTGPRSGANVLTF.

The chain recombines TRBV2 with TRBJ2-7; 10 nucleotides match TRBD1. There are 14 residues in the CDR3. Germline assignment: CDR1 SNHLY and CDR2 FYNNEI. Germline trimming cut 7 bases from V and 5 bases from J; bases unmatched to any gene: 8. CDR3 coding DNA: TGTGCCAGCATTATAGACAGGGGGCTCGACGAGCAGTACTTC. Protein: CASIIDRGLDEQYF.

At least ten counts were recorded for this clonotype. The rearrangement uses TRBV2 and TRBJ2-5; perhaps D is TRBD1 or TRBD2 (7 bases each). Trimming stripped 3 bases from V and 5 bases from J, with 22 bases between. The CDR3 is 17 residues long. In germline, CDR1 is SNHLY, CDR2 FYNNEI. The CDR3 DNA is TGTGCCAGCAGTGAGAGGGGGCGGCGCCCCGGGGGGGAGACCCAGTACTTC. Encoded protein: CASSERGRRPGGETQYF. Based on the CDR3 plus reference TRBV2 and TRBJ2-5, the full variable domain is EPEVTQTPSHQVTQMGQEVILRCVPISNHLYFYWYRQILGQKVEFLVSFYNNEISEKSEIFDDQFSVERPDGSNFTLKIRSTKLEDSAMYFCASSERGRRPGGETQYFGPGTRLLVL.

This clonotype was seen a handful of times. The CDR3 reads CASSPLGTVGNQPQHF. The DNA of the CDR3 is TGTGCCAGCAGTCCTCTCGGGACAGTCGGCAATCAGCCCCAGCATTTT. The J gene is TRBJ1-5, the V gene TRBV27, with 7 bases matching TRBD1. J gave up 2 bases and V 5 bases, and 9 bases lay outside the gene matches. Per germline, CDR1 MNHEY and CDR2 SMNVEV (reference sequence). CDR3 length: 16 amino acids.

The rearrangement joins TRBV14 to TRBJ1-2, with 8 bases that match TRBD1. The CDR3 contains 15 residues. The V segment lost 3 bases and the J segment 6 bases; nucleotides outside the gene matches: 9. Germline CDR1 and CDR2: SGHDN and FVKESK. The CDR3 coding sequence is TGTGCCAGCAGCCAGAACAGGGGGATTAAAGATGGCTACACCTTC. It codes for CASSQNRGIKDGYTF.